This T cell receptor (beta chain) derives from a study of T cell responses to AZD1222 COVID-19 vaccine. The CDR3 has 13 residues. V was trimmed by 4 bases and J by 2 bases, leaving 9 bases between them. Germline V gene data show CDR1 as SGHDT and CDR2 as YYEEEE. Measured with immunoSEQ multiplex PCR; TCRdb has only the in-frame clones, and not every one. This table has 90,000 to 150,000 clones, 70% to 90% appearing once. The sequence derives from an adult in good health. Source: peripheral blood, taken on day 0 of AZD1222 vaccination. The chain has TRBV5-6 and TRBJ1-2; tentatively, D is TRBD1 (5 bases). The CDR3 here is CASSPGRNYGYTF. The CDR3 DNA reads TGTGCCAGCAGCCCGGGACGGAACTATGGCTACACCTTC. The variable domain in full, with the rest retrieved from reference TRBV5-6 and TRBJ1-2, is DAGVTQSPTHLIKTRGQQVTLRCSPKSGHDTVSWYQQALGQGPQFIFQYYEEEERQRGNFPDRFSGHQFPNYSSELNVNALLLGDSALYLCASSPGRNYGYTFGSGTRLTVV.